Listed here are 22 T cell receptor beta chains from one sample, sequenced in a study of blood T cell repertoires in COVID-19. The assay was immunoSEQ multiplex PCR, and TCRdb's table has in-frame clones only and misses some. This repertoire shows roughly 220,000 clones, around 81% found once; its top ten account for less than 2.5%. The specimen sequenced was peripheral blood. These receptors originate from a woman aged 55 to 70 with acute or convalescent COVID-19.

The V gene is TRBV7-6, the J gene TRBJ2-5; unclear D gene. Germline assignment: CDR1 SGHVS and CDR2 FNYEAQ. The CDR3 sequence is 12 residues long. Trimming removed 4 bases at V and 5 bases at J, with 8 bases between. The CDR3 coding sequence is TGTGCCAGCAGCTCGACTTTTGAGACCCAGTACTTC. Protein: CASSSTFETQYF.

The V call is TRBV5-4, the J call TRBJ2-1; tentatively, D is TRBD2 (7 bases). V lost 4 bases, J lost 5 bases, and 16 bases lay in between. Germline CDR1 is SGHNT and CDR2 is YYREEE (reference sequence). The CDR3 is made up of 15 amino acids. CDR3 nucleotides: TGTGCCAGCAGCCGGTCGGGGGGCCTCCACAATGAGCAGTTCTTC. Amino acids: CASSRSGGLHNEQFF.

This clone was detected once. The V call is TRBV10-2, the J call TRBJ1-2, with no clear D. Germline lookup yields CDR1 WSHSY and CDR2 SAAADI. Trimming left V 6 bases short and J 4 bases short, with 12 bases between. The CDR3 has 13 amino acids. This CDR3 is CASSPGEGYGYTF. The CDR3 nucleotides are TGCGCCAGCAGCCCCGGGGAGGGCTATGGCTACACCTTC.

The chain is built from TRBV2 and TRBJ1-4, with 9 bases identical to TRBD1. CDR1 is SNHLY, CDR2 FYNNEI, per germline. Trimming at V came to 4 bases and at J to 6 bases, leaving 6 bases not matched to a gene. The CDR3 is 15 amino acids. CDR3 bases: TGTGCCAGCAGTGCCGACAGGGGGTTTGATGAAAAACTGTTTTTT. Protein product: CASSADRGFDEKLFF.

This CDR3 is CASSRTANYGYTF. In nucleotides, the CDR3 is TGTGCCAGCAGCAGGACAGCTAACTATGGCTACACCTTC. This chain uses TRBV9 with TRBJ1-2; possible D gene TRBD1, 6 bases. Trimming removed 4 bases from V and 0 bases from J, with 7 bases in between. The CDR3 totals 13 residues. Germline assignment: CDR1 SGDLS and CDR2 YYNGEE.

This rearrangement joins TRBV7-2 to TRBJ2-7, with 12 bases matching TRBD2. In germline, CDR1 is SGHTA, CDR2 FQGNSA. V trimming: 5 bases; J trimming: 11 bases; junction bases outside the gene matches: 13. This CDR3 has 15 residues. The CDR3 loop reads CASSGPGLAGRGEYF. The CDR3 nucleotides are TGTGCCAGCAGCGGTCCGGGACTAGCGGGTCGGGGGGAGTACTTC. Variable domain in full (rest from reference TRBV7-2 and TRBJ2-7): GAGVSQSPSNKVTEKGKDVELRCDPISGHTALYWYRQSLGQGLEFLIYFQGNSAPDKSGLPSDRFSAERTGGSVSTLTIQRTQQEDSAVYLCASSGPGLAGRGEYFGPGTRLTVT.

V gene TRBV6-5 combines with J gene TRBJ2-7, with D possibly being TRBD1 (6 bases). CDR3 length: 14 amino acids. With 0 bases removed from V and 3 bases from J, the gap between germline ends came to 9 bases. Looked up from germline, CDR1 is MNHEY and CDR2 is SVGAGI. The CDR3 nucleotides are TGTGCCAGCAGTTACTCGTCCAGGGGCTACGAGCAGTACTTC. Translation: CASSYSSRGYEQYF.

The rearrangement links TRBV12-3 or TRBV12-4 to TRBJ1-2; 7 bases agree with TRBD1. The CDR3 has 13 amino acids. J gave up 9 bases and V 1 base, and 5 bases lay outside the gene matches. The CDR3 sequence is CASSLVAGGRYTF. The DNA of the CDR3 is TGTGCCAGCAGTTTAGTGGCAGGGGGTCGCTACACCTTC.

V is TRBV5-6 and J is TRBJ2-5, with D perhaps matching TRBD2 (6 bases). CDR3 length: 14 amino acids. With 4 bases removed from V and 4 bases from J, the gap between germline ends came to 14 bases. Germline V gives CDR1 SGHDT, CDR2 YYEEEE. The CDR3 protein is CASSPRGILETQYF. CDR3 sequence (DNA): TGTGCCAGCAGCCCCCGGGGGATCCTAGAGACCCAGTACTTC.

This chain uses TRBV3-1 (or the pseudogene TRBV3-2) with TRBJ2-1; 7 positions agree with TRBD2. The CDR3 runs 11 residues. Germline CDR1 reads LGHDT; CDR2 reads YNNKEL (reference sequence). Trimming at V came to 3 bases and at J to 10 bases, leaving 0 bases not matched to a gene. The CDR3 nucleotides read TGTGCCAGCAGCCAGACTAGCGAGCAGTTCTTC. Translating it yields CASSQTSEQFF.

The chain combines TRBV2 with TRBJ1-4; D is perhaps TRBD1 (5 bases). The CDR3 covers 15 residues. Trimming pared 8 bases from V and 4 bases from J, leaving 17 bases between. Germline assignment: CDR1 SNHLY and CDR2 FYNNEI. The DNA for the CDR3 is TGTGCCAGCTCGGAGGCGGGGCTTCGTAATGAAAAACTGTTTTTT. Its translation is CASSEAGLRNEKLFF.

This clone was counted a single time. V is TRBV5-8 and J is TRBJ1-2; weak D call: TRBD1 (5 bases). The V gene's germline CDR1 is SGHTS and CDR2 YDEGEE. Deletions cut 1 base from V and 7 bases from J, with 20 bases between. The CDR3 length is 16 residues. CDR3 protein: CASSLQGLGNAVGYTF. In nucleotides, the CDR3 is TGTGCCAGCAGCTTGCAGGGTTTGGGAAACGCGGTTGGCTACACCTTC.

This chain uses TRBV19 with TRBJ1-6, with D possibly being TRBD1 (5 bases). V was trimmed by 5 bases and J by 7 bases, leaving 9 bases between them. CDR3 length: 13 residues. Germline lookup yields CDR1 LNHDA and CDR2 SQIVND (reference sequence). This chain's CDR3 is CASSPRQNSPLHF. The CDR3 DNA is TGTGCCAGTAGTCCGCGACAGAATTCACCCCTCCACTTT.

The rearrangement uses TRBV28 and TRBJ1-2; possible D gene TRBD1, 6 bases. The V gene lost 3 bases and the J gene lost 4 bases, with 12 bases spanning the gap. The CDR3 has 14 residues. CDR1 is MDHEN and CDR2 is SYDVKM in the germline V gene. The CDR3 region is CASSFKQGTYGYTF. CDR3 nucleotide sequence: TGTGCCAGCAGTTTTAAACAGGGAACCTATGGCTACACCTTC.

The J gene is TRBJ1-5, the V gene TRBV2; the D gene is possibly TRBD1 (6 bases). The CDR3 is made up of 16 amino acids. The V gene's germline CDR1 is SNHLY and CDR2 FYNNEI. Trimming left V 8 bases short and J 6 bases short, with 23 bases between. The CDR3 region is CASGGGATRVGQPQHF. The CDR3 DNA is TGTGCCAGCGGCGGGGGGGCAACTCGCGTCGGTCAGCCCCAGCATTTT.

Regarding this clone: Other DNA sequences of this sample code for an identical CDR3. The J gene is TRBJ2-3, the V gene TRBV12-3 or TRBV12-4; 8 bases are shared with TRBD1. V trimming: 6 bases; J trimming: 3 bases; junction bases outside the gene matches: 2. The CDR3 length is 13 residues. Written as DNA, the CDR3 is TGTGCCAGCAGCCGACAGGGGACAGATACGCAGTATTTT. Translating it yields CASSRQGTDTQYF.

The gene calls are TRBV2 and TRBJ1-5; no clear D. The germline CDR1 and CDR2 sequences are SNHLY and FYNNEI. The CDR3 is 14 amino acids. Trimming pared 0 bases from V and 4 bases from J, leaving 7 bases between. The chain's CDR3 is CASSEAGGNQPQHF. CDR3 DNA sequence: TGTGCCAGCAGTGAAGCGGGAGGTAATCAGCCCCAGCATTTT. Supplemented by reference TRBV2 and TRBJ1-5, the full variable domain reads EPEVTQTPSHQVTQMGQEVILRCVPISNHLYFYWYRQILGQKVEFLVSFYNNEISEKSEIFDDQFSVERPDGSNFTLKIRSTKLEDSAMYFCASSEAGGNQPQHFGDGTRLSIL.

The CDR3 DNA reads as TGCAGCTGGACTAGCGGGGGAACTAGCACAGATACGCAGTATTTT. Protein sequence: CSWTSGGTSTDTQYF. The chain carries TRBV29-1 and TRBJ2-3; 13 nucleotides align to TRBD2. The length of the CDR3 is 15 residues. The J segment lost 0 bases and the V segment lost 8 bases, leaving 5 bases of the junction unmatched. The germline V gene has CDR1 SQVTM and CDR2 ANQGSEA.

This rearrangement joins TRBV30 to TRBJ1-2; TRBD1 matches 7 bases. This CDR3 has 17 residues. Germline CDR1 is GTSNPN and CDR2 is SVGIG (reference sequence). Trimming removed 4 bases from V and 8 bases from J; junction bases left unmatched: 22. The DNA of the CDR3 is TGTGCCTGGACGTTCACAGGGGTGGTGATTCAGGGATCCGGCTACACCTTC. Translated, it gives CAWTFTGVVIQGSGYTF.

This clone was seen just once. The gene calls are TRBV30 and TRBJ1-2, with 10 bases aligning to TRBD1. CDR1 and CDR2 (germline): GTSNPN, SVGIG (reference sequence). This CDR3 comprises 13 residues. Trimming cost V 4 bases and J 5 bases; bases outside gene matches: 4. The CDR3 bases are TGTGCCTGGACCCGACAGGGGGCGTATGGCTACACCTTC. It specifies CAWTRQGAYGYTF. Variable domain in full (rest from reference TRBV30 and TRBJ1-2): SQTIHQWPATLVQPVGSPLSLECTVEGTSNPNLYWYRQAAGRGLQLLFYSVGIGQISSEVPQNLSASRPQDRQFILSSKKLLLSDSGFYLCAWTRQGAYGYTFGSGTRLTVV.

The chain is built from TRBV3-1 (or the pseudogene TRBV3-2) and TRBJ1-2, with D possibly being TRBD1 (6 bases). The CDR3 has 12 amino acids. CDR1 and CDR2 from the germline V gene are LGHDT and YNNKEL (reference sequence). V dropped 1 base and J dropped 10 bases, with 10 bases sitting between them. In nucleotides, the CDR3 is TGTGCCAGCAGCCAAGGGCGGGGGCTCTACACCTTC. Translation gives CASSQGRGLYTF.

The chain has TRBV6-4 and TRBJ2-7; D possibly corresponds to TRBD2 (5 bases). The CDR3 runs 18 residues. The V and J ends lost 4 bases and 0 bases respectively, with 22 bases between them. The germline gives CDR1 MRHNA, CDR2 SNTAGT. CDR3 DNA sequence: TGTGCCAGCAGTGCGTCTTCGAGGGTAGGGTGGAGCTCCTACGAGCAGTACTTC. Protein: CASSASSRVGWSSYEQYF.